Included here is one TCR beta chain sequence, with context. Antigen specificity is unknown. These data are taken from a study of T cell responses to AZD1222 COVID-19 vaccine. Findings of the study overall: CD4 TCRs associated with vaccination spanned spike, dominating at 160-218 and 743-854. Close to half of spike-specific TCRs reportedly recognize unmutated variant regions. Mostly white British, mostly female donors; authors suggested clonal diversity may be underestimated.

With 0 bases removed from V and 9 bases from J, the gap between germline ends came to 9 bases. CDR3 length: 13 residues. CDR1 MNHEY and CDR2 SVGEGT come from the germline V gene. Generated by immunoSEQ multiplex PCR, the TCRdb table keeps only in-frame clones and is missing some. The sample holds approximately 180,000 clones, 88% seen once. This chain connects TRBV6-2 or TRBV6-3 to TRBJ2-1; no clear D. The source material was peripheral blood, sampled on day 0 of AZD1222 vaccination. This clonotype originated in an adult in good health. The CDR3 DNA reads TGTGCCAGCAGTTACTCGATGTGGGGTGAGCAGTTCTTC. Amino acids: CASSYSMWGEQFF.